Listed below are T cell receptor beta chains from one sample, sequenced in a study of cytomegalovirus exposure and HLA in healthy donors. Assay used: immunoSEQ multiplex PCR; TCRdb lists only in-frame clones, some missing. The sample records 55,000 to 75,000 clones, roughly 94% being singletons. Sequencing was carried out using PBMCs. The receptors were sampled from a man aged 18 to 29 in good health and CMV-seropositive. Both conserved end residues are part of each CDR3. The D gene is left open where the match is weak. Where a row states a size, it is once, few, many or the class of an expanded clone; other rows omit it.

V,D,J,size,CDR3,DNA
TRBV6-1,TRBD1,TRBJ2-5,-,CASSEGPSGGEETQYF,TGTGCCAGCAGTGAAGGCCCCTCAGGGGGTGAAGAGACCCAGTACTTC
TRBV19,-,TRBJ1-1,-,CASRRQGKGTEAFF,TGTGCCAGTAGGAGGCAGGGGAAGGGCACTGAAGCTTTCTTT
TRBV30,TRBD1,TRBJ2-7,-,CAWAGTGTYEQYF,TGTGCCTGGGCCGGGACAGGGACTTACGAGCAGTACTTC
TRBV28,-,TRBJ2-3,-,CASSHEGLSGSVGTDTQYF,TGTGCCAGCAGCCACGAAGGTCTAAGCGGGTCTGTTGGGACAGATACGCAGTATTTT
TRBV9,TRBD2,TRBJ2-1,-,CASSVEVAGPYNEQFF,TGTGCCAGCAGCGTAGAGGTAGCGGGGCCCTACAATGAGCAGTTCTTC
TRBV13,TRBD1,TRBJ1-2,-,CASSLRTGGLWGYTF,TGTGCCAGCAGCTTACGGACAGGGGGACTTTGGGGCTACACCTTC
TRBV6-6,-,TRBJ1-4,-,CASSYDRFNEKLFF,TGTGCCAGCAGTTACGACAGGTTTAATGAAAAACTGTTTTTT
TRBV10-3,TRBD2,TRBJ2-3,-,CAIRTSGVTDTQYF,TGTGCCATCAGGACTAGCGGGGTAACAGATACGCAGTATTTT
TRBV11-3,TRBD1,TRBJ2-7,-,CASSLGFGQGTYEQYF,TGTGCCAGCAGCTTAGGTTTTGGACAGGGGACCTACGAGCAGTACTTC
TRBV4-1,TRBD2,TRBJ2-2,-,CASRRGLAGASGELFF,TGCGCCAGCAGGCGAGGACTAGCGGGAGCCTCTGGGGAGCTGTTTTTT
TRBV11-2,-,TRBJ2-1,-,CASSLVADEQFF,TGTGCCAGCAGCTTAGTGGCGGATGAGCAGTTCTTC
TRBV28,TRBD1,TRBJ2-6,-,CASRRGTWGTDRSLSGANVLTF,TGTGCCAGCAGGAGGGGAACATGGGGTACGGACAGGTCTCTCTCTGGGGCCAACGTCCTGACTTTC
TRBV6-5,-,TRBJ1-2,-,CASSYGQTNYGYTF,TGTGCCAGCAGTTACGGACAGACTAACTATGGCTACACCTTC
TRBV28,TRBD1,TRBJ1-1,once,CASTQGGGNTEAFF,TGTGCCAGCACCCAAGGGGGCGGGAACACTGAAGCTTTCTTT
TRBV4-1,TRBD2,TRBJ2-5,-,CASSQGTSGWETQYF,TGCGCCAGCAGCCAAGGGACTAGCGGGTGGGAGACCCAGTACTTC
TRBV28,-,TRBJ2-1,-,CATVPAGNNEQFF,TGTGCCACCGTGCCGGCGGGGAACAATGAGCAGTTCTTC
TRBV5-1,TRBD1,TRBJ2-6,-,CASSSPGTGSGANVLTF,TGCGCCAGCAGCAGTCCCGGGACAGGGTCTGGGGCCAACGTCCTGACTTTC
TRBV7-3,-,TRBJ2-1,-,CASSAPTGDEQFF,TGTGCCAGCAGCGCCCCGACTGGCGATGAGCAGTTCTTC
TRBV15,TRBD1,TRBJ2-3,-,CATSSRAGGRDTQYF,TGTGCCACCAGCAGTCGGGCAGGGGGCAGAGATACGCAGTATTTT
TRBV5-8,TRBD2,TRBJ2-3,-,CASSLSSGSSTDTQYF,TGTGCCAGCAGCTTGTCTAGCGGGAGTAGCACAGATACGCAGTATTTT
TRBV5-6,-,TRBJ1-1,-,CASSLFEERTEAFF,TGTGCCAGCAGCTTATTCGAGGAACGGACTGAAGCTTTCTTT
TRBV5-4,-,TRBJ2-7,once,CASSLASGTFSYEQYF,TGTGCCAGCAGCTTGGCATCCGGGACTTTCTCCTACGAGCAGTACTTC
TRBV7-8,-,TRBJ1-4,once,CASSPREGEKLFF,TGTGCCAGCAGCCCCCGGGAGGGCGAAAAACTGTTTTTT
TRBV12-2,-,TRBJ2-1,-,CASRLAGLAGEVGRGEQFF,TGTGCAAGTCGCTTAGCGGGACTAGCGGGAGAAGTTGGAAGGGGAGAGCAGTTCTTC
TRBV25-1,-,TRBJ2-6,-,CASSESGKAAGANVLTF,TGTGCCAGCAGTGAATCGGGGAAAGCGGCTGGGGCCAACGTCCTGACTTTC
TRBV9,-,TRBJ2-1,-,CASSVGWGERNEQFF,TGTGCCAGCAGCGTAGGGTGGGGGGAGCGCAATGAGCAGTTCTTC
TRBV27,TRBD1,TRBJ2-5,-,CASSSTGAVYQETQYF,TGTGCCAGCAGTTCGACAGGGGCAGTGTACCAAGAGACCCAGTACTTC
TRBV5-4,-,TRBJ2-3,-,CASSTTTKPDTQYF,TGTGCCAGCAGCACGACTACTAAGCCAGATACGCAGTATTTT
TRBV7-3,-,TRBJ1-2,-,CASSLTPGDGYTF,TGTGCCAGCAGCTTAACCCCCGGGGATGGCTACACCTTC
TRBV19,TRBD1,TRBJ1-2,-,CASSEDRVVGYTF,TGTGCCAGTAGCGAAGACAGGGTGGTGGGCTACACCTTC
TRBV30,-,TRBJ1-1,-,CAWSREGNTEAFF,TGTGCCTGGTCTAGAGAGGGTAACACTGAAGCTTTCTTT
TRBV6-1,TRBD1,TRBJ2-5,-,CASSGRDSKQETQYF,TGTGCCAGCAGCGGCCGGGACAGTAAACAAGAGACCCAGTACTTC
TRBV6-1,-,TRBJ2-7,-,CASSDRTDYEQYF,TGTGCCAGCAGTGACCGGACAGACTACGAGCAGTACTTC
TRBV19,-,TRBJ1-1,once,CASSIIQGSEAFF,TGTGCCAGTAGTATAATACAGGGATCTGAAGCTTTCTTT
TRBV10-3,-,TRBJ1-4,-,CAISESRRPGQEGEKLFF,TGTGCCATCAGTGAGTCTAGGCGTCCGGGACAAGAAGGTGAAAAACTGTTTTTT